This TCR beta chain derives from a study of T cells in Graves' hyperthyroidism and ophthalmopathy. RNA transcripts yielded amplified TCR beta CDR3 regions. Carried out on the TCR CDR3, a first-round RT-PCR used the HTBI primer set. TCRdb passed the multiplex PCR reads through MiXCR, listing each CDR3 protein once. This table has some 550,000 distinct CDR3 sequences, less than 25% appearing once. The study based diagnoses on clinical symptoms, serum thyroxine and TRAb, thyroid ultrasound and orbital computed tomography. Note on this clonotype: Antigen: not known.

Study-wide results and caveats: Most thyroid clonotypes expanded above 0.001 appeared in blood too. A 13 V-J model separated ophthalmopathy from stable hyperthyroidism.

This CDR3 has 13 residues. Trimming left V 8 bases short and J 0 bases short, with 10 bases between. CDR1 MNHNS and CDR2 SASEGT come from the germline V gene. This chain links TRBV6-1 with TRBJ1-1; D is unclear. The receptor was isolated from a man aged 18 to 29 with Graves' hyperthyroidism. Material for sequencing was blood. The CDR3, as DNA: TGTGCCAGCGCGACCCTCCTGAACACTGAAGCTTTCTTT. It yields the protein CASATLLNTEAFF.